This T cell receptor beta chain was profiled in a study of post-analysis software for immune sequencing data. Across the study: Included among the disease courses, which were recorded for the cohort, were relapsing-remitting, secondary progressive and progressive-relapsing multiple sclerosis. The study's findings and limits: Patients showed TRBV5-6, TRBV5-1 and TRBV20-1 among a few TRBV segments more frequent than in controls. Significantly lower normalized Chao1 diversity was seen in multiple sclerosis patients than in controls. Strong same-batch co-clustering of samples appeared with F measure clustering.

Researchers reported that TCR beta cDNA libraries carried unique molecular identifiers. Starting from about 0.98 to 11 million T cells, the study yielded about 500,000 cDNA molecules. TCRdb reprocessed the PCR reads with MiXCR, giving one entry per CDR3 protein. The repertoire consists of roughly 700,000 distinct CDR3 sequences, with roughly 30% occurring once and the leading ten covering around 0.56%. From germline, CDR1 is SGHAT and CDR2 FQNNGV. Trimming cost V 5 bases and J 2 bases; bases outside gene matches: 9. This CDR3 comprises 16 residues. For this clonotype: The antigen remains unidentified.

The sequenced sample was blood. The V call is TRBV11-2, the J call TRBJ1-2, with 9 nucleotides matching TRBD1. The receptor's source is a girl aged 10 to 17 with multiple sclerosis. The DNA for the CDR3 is TGTGCCAGCAGCCTGGAGGCTGGACAGGGGAACTATGGCTACACCTTC. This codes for CASSLEAGQGNYGYTF.